Following are 25 T cell receptor beta chains from one sample sequenced in a study of beta chain features in type 1 diabetes (dated by TCRdb to about 2018). The library relied on the immunoSEQ multiplex PCR assay. The entire isolated RNA was reverse transcribed using the High Capacity cDNA Reverse Transcription Kit, and thus expressed TCRB transcripts were sequenced. TCRdb retrieved this table from immuneACCESS and kept in-frame rearrangements only. Not all clones are present; in checked studies, unresolved V genes account for under half, and no reason is known for the remainder. The sample table records about 300,000 clones; 8% of these occur just once. 1% of the sample lies in the top ten. Sequenced: central memory CD4+ T cells from blood. These receptor sequences come from a woman between 18 and 30 years old in good health.

This clone was counted a few times. V gene TRBV5-1 combines with J gene TRBJ2-1; 10 bases line up with TRBD2. Germline V lookup: CDR1 SGHRS, CDR2 YFSETQ. J was trimmed by 6 bases and V by 0 bases; bases with no gene match: 12. The CDR3 consists of 18 residues. The CDR3 DNA follows: TGCGCCAGCAGCTTGGCGACAACTAGCGGGGCAGGGATCAATGAGCAGTTCTTC. Amino acids: CASSLATTSGAGINEQFF.

The sample holds a few counts of this clone. This chain uses TRBV6-6 with TRBJ1-1; 10 bases map to TRBD1. Germline V gene lookup returns CDR1 MNHNY and CDR2 SVGAGI (reference sequence). CDR3 length: 13 residues. With 5 bases clipped from V and 7 bases from J, the junction kept 4 bases outside the gene matches. CDR3 bases: TGTGCCAGCAGTCCGACAGGGGGCGTTGAAGCTTTCTTT. Protein sequence: CASSPTGGVEAFF.

The chain employs TRBV10-3 and TRBJ2-7; D is possibly TRBD2 (6 bases). V was trimmed by 6 bases and J by 3 bases, leaving 12 bases between them. Germline lookup yields CDR1 ENHRY and CDR2 SYGVKD. This CDR3 region has 13 residues. The CDR3 nucleotides are TGTGCCATCAGGGAGGGAGTCGGCTACGAGCAGTACGTC. It yields the protein CAIREGVGYEQYV.

V gene TRBV7-9 combines with J gene TRBJ2-1, with 8 bases that match TRBD1. The V and J ends lost 6 bases and 5 bases, in that order; junction bases with no gene match: 9. Germline values: CDR1 SEHNR, CDR2 FQNEAQ (reference sequence). This CDR3 has 15 residues. The CDR3 coding sequence is TGTGCCAGCAGGAGGACAGGGTGGGATGACAATGAGCAGTTCTTC. This sequence encodes CASRRTGWDDNEQFF.

The J gene is TRBJ1-1, the V gene TRBV7-8; 7 bases align to TRBD1. Germline assignment: CDR1 SGHVS and CDR2 FQNEAQ. The CDR3 has 14 residues. Trimming removed 4 bases from V and 1 base from J; junction bases left unmatched: 3. CDR3 sequence reads: CASSSQGGNTEAFF. The CDR3 region has the DNA TGTGCCAGCAGCTCTCAGGGGGGGAACACTGAAGCTTTCTTT.

This clone was counted only a few times. CDR3 DNA sequence: TGCGCCAGCAGCTTGTTAGGCGACCCTAGCGCAGATACGCAGTATTTT. Encoded protein: CASSLLGDPSADTQYF. V and J are TRBV5-1 and TRBJ2-3, with D possibly matching TRBD2 (6 bases). V was trimmed by 1 base and J by 4 bases, leaving 16 bases between them. Germline CDR1 is SGHRS and CDR2 is YFSETQ. The CDR3 is 16 amino acids.

This clone was seen only a few times. The chain combines TRBV4-3 with TRBJ2-3, with 10 bases that match TRBD1. V trimming: 4 bases; J trimming: 4 bases; junction bases outside the gene matches: 11. The CDR3 is 17 amino acids. Per germline, CDR1 LGHNA and CDR2 YSLEER. This chain's CDR3 is CASSREPGTGVADTQYF. As DNA, the CDR3 is TGCGCCAGCAGCCGGGAACCTGGGACAGGGGTAGCAGATACGCAGTATTTT.

For the CDR3, the DNA is TGTGCCAGCAGCCCCCCCGGCTACCGGGAGCTGTTTTTT. Protein product: CASSPPGYRELFF. The chain uses TRBV7-7 and TRBJ2-2; D not resolved. CDR1 and CDR2 from the germline V gene are SSHAT and FNYEAQ (reference sequence). CDR3 size: 13 residues. V shed 5 bases and J shed 9 bases, with 13 bases lying between them.

This clone has more than one count but fewer than ten. This rearrangement joins TRBV30 to TRBJ2-1, with D uncertain. The germline V gene has CDR1 GTSNPN and CDR2 SVGIG (reference sequence). The ends were cut back, 4 bases at V and 6 bases at J, with 19 bases in the middle. The length of the CDR3 is 15 residues. This CDR3 reads CAWIVGMGASNEQFF. Written as DNA, the CDR3 is TGTGCCTGGATCGTGGGGATGGGCGCTTCCAATGAGCAGTTCTTC.

This clone has ten or more counts. This chain connects TRBV2 to TRBJ1-1; no firm D call. This CDR3 has 13 amino acids. CDR1 and CDR2 (germline): SNHLY, FYNNEI. Deletions cut 3 bases from V and 4 bases from J, with 9 bases between. This CDR3 is CASSETWGTEAFF. CDR3 bases: TGTGCCAGCAGTGAGACATGGGGCACTGAAGCTTTCTTT.

This clone was detected many times. The J gene is TRBJ2-4, the V gene TRBV27, with 7 positions matching TRBD2. The CDR3 consists of 14 residues. Germline V CDR1 and CDR2: MNHEY, SMNVEV (reference sequence). Trimming at V came to 5 bases and at J to 3 bases, leaving 4 bases not matched to a gene. CDR3 residues: CASSGVAGKNIQYF. CDR3 sequence (DNA): TGTGCCAGCAGTGGAGTAGCGGGCAAAAACATTCAGTACTTC.

In DNA form, the CDR3 reads TGTGCCAGCAGCTTCCGTTATGCGGGCTCTGGGGCCAACGTCCTGACTTTC. It translates to CASSFRYAGSGANVLTF. The chain combines TRBV7-8 with TRBJ2-6, with a tentative D call TRBD2 (5 bases). The CDR3 is 17 residues long. The germline V gene encodes CDR1 SGHVS and CDR2 FQNEAQ. The V and J ends lost 3 bases and 0 bases respectively, with 12 bases between them.

V and J are TRBV18 and TRBJ1-5; 8 bases are a match to TRBD1. V shed 4 bases, J shed 1 base, and the junction held 9 bases outside the gene matches. Germline CDR1 KGHSH, CDR2 LQKENI. The CDR3 has 17 residues. CDR3 sequence reads: CASSRAGGVGSNQPQHF. The CDR3, as DNA: TGTGCCAGCTCACGAGCAGGGGGCGTGGGAAGCAATCAGCCCCAGCATTTT.

Ten or more counts support this clone. This rearrangement joins TRBV5-8 to TRBJ1-1; tentatively, D is TRBD1 (5 bases). V lost 7 bases, J lost 0 bases, and 7 bases lay in between. Germline V gene data show CDR1 as SGHTS and CDR2 as YDEGEE. The CDR3 is made up of 12 amino acids. The CDR3 here is CASQGLNTEAFF. DNA for the CDR3: TGTGCCAGCCAGGGACTGAACACTGAAGCTTTCTTT.

The table lists this clone with a few counts. The rearrangement joins TRBV28 to TRBJ2-7; 7 positions agree with TRBD2. The ends lost 6 bases at V and 3 bases at J; junction bases unmatched: 5. Germline loops: CDR1 MDHEN, CDR2 SYDVKM. The CDR3 extends over 13 amino acids. DNA for the CDR3: TGTGCCAGCAGCCCGGGACTAAACTACGAGCAGTACTTC. This gives the protein CASSPGLNYEQYF.

This clone was found a few times. This sequence joins TRBV2 and TRBJ2-2; the match to TRBD1 covers 7 bases. CDR1 and CDR2 from the germline V gene are SNHLY and FYNNEI. Trimming at V came to 10 bases and at J to 6 bases, leaving 8 bases not matched to a gene. The CDR3 loop spans 13 amino acids. The chain's CDR3 is CATRRQGPGELFF. The CDR3 DNA reads TGTGCCACCAGAAGACAGGGCCCCGGGGAGCTGTTTTTT. Together with reference TRBV2 and TRBJ2-2, the CDR3 gives the full variable domain: EPEVTQTPSHQVTQMGQEVILRCVPISNHLYFYWYRQILGQKVEFLVSFYNNEISEKSEIFDDQFSVERPDGSNFTLKIRSTKLEDSAMYFCATRRQGPGELFFGEGSRLTVL.

The rearrangement joins TRBV7-2 to TRBJ1-5; no clear D. Germline V gene sequence: CDR1 SGHTA, CDR2 FQGNSA. Trimming cost V 3 bases and J 6 bases, with 9 bases left between them. The CDR3 has 13 residues. CDR3 in DNA: TGTGCCAGCAGCTTCGGGGTTGGTCAGCCCCAGCATTTT. Its protein product is CASSFGVGQPQHF.

The J gene is TRBJ2-7, the V gene TRBV29-1; TRBD1 agrees at 7 bases. Germline CDR1 reads SQVTM; CDR2 reads ANQGSEA. Germline trimming cut 7 bases from V and 4 bases from J; bases unmatched to any gene: 10. The CDR3 is 13 amino acids. CDR3 loop: CSANRGQSYEQYF. Here the CDR3 DNA reads TGCAGCGCGAACAGGGGACAGAGTTACGAGCAGTACTTC.

V gene TRBV15 combines with J gene TRBJ1-5; D remains ambiguous. Germline loops: CDR1 LNHNV, CDR2 YYDKDF (reference sequence). CDR3 size: 15 residues. V dropped 0 bases and J dropped 9 bases, with 15 bases sitting between them. The CDR3 nucleotides read TGTGCCACCAGCAGAGATCTTTTGGGATATACGCCCCAGCATTTT. Translated: CATSRDLLGYTPQHF.

Written as DNA, the CDR3 is TGTGCCAGCAGTAACAGGGGGCCGGGGACAGATACGCAGTATTTT. Residues: CASSNRGPGTDTQYF. The genes are TRBV6-1 and TRBJ2-3, with 9 bases identical to TRBD1. Germline loops: CDR1 MNHNS, CDR2 SASEGT. The CDR3 sequence is 15 residues long. With 5 bases clipped from V and 3 bases from J, the junction kept 6 bases outside the gene matches.

This clone was observed a few times. The rearrangement links TRBV27 to TRBJ2-7; no firm D call. This CDR3 has 12 amino acids. V lost 0 bases to trimming and J lost 12 bases, with 12 bases between them. CDR1 and CDR2 (germline): MNHEY, SMNVEV (reference sequence). CDR3 in amino acids: CASSLSLNRLYF. The DNA for the CDR3 is TGTGCCAGCAGTTTATCGTTGAATAGGTTGTACTTC.

In the case of this clone: Other DNA sequences in the same sample also yield this CDR3. V gene TRBV6-5 combines with J gene TRBJ1-5; D gene unclear. This CDR3 region has 12 residues. Germline assignment: CDR1 MNHEY and CDR2 SVGAGI. Trimming took off 8 bases at V and 3 bases at J, with 8 bases between the two ends. The CDR3 here is CASSRPNQPQHF. In DNA, the CDR3 is TGTGCCAGCTCCAGGCCCAATCAGCCCCAGCATTTT.

This clone has only a few counts. The chain couples TRBV7-8 to TRBJ2-1; TRBD1 matches 8 bases. This CDR3 comprises 15 residues. Trimming removed 4 bases from V and 9 bases from J; junction bases left unmatched: 11. Germline assignment: CDR1 SGHVS and CDR2 FQNEAQ. DNA of the CDR3: TGTGCCAGCAGCTACAACGGGCAGGGGGCGGGTGAGCAGTTCTTC. Protein sequence: CASSYNGQGAGEQFF. The full variable domain, in which reference TRBV7-8 and TRBJ2-1 provide the parts outside the CDR3, is GAGVSQSPRYKVAKRGQDVALRCDPISGHVSLFWYQQALGQGPEFLTYFQNEAQLDKSGLPSDRFFAERPEGSVSTLKIQRTQQEDSAVYLCASSYNGQGAGEQFFGPGTRLTVL.

The gene calls are TRBV11-3 and TRBJ2-7; D remains ambiguous. The V gene lost 3 bases and the J gene lost 0 bases, with 12 bases spanning the gap. CDR3 length: 15 residues. CDR1 SGHNT and CDR2 YENEEA come from the germline V gene. CDR3 protein: CASSFRSTNSYEQYF. The DNA for the CDR3 is TGTGCCAGCAGCTTTCGCTCTACGAACTCCTACGAGCAGTACTTC.

Only a few counts were recorded for this clone. This sequence joins TRBV2 and TRBJ1-1, with 7 bases fitting TRBD1. Per the germline V gene, CDR1 is SNHLY and CDR2 is FYNNEI. J was trimmed by 7 bases and V by 6 bases; bases with no gene match: 8. This CDR3 has 13 residues. The CDR3 region is CASSLTGFSEAFF. CDR3 in DNA: TGTGCCAGCAGCCTGACAGGGTTTAGTGAAGCTTTCTTT.